What follows are 7 T cell receptor beta chains derived from one specimen sequenced in a study of Ad26.COV2.S vaccination and SARS-CoV-2 variants. Indicated treatment: some 19 received Ad26.COV2.S at low or high dose, single or two shots; 5 received placebo; per-sample allocation not given. After the first vaccine or placebo injection, samples were drawn on day 63. Assay used: immunoSEQ multiplex PCR; TCRdb lists only in-frame clones, some missing. The sample has approximately 400,000 clones, 80% to 90% seen once. The material was peripheral blood, obtained in a trial of Ad26.COV2.S vaccine versus placebo. Receptors were obtained from a person aged 18-65 years who received the Ad26.COV2.S COVID-19 vaccine or a placebo.

The CDR3 DNA follows: TGTGCCAGCAGCGTCCAGGGGATCCAAGAGACCCAGTACTTC. Translating it yields CASSVQGIQETQYF. The chain has TRBV2 and TRBJ2-5; D perhaps matches TRBD1 (6 bases). The CDR3 is made up of 14 amino acids. CDR1 is SNHLY, CDR2 FYNNEI, per germline. The V end lost 6 bases, the J end lost 1 base, and 12 bases lay between the germline ends.

V usage is TRBV28 and J usage is TRBJ2-1; 7 bases line up with TRBD2. The V gene end was trimmed by 5 bases and the J gene end by 14 bases; junction bases not matched to a gene: 15. The CDR3 covers 14 residues. CDR1 MDHEN and CDR2 SYDVKM come from the germline V gene. CDR3 sequence (DNA): TGTGCCAGCAGTGTCCCCGGGGGGATCCGAGTGGAGTTCTTC. As protein: CASSVPGGIRVEFF.

V gene TRBV7-2 combines with J gene TRBJ2-1; D is perhaps TRBD1 (5 bases). In germline, CDR1 is SGHTA, CDR2 FQGNSA. This CDR3 comprises 12 residues. V was shortened by 5 bases and J by 7 bases, with 9 bases between the two germline ends. The CDR3 loop reads CASSPGINEQFF. For the CDR3, the DNA is TGTGCCAGCAGCCCAGGGATAAATGAGCAGTTCTTC.

The chain combines TRBV5-8 with TRBJ1-5; TRBD1 aligns across 7 bases. The CDR3 totals 14 residues. J gave up 3 bases and V 2 bases, and 2 bases lay outside the gene matches. CDR1 and CDR2 from the germline V gene are SGHTS and YDEGEE. The CDR3 here is CASSFRGNNQPQHF. DNA of the CDR3: TGTGCCAGCAGCTTCAGGGGGAACAATCAGCCCCAGCATTTT.

The rearrangement joins TRBV7-2 to TRBJ1-2; D unresolved. With 5 bases removed from V and 4 bases from J, the gap between germline ends came to 14 bases. The CDR3 contains 14 residues. Per the germline V gene, CDR1 is SGHTA and CDR2 is FQGNSA. CDR3 DNA sequence: TGTGCCAGCAGCCCCCAGGACGGGATCTATGGCTACACCTTC. Amino acid sequence: CASSPQDGIYGYTF.

V gene TRBV10-2 combines with J gene TRBJ1-2; no clear D. The germline gives CDR1 WSHSY, CDR2 SAAADI. Trimming took off 0 bases at V and 2 bases at J, with 7 bases between the two ends. The CDR3 is 14 amino acids. The CDR3 spells CASSESRGNYGYTF. DNA of the CDR3: TGCGCCAGCAGTGAGTCCCGGGGAAACTATGGCTACACCTTC.

This chain joins TRBV7-9 and TRBJ2-5; no definite D call. The V gene's germline CDR1 is SEHNR and CDR2 FQNEAQ (reference sequence). V was pared by 7 bases and J by 2 bases, with 11 bases between. This CDR3 comprises 13 residues. CDR3 bases: TGTGCCAGCACCCACGAAGAACAAGAGACCCAGTACTTC. It yields the protein CASTHEEQETQYF. Variable domain in full (rest from reference TRBV7-9 and TRBJ2-5): DTGVSQNPRHKITKRGQNVTFRCDPISEHNRLYWYRQTLGQGPEFLTYFQNEAQLEKSRLLSDRFSAERPKGSFSTLEIQRTEQGDSAMYLCASTHEEQETQYFGPGTRLLVL.